The present entry profiles one T cell receptor beta chain with its context. The data derive from a study of blood T cell repertoires in COVID-19. Study summary: COVID-19 samples collected from the United States, Italy and Spain covered acute and convalescent phases. T cells, B-cell-depleted T cells, or PBMCs provided the cDNA or gDNA that served as material.

Original data processing: By means of reference gene primer amplification, nucleated cell counts were estimated. The repertoire was sequenced with immunoSEQ multiplex PCR; TCRdb's copy has only in-frame clones and lacks some. V and J calls plus clone size are reproduced from that table; the DNA served to infer D and trimming. The data contain under 200,000 clones, over 80% of them seen just once; the ten biggest clones take up 2.9%. The CDR3 loop spans 13 amino acids. Germline lookup yields CDR1 SGHVS and CDR2 FQNEAQ. Germline trimming cut 4 bases from V and 10 bases from J; bases unmatched to any gene: 5.

The rearrangement links TRBV7-8 to TRBJ1-4, with 8 bases fitting TRBD1. This receptor was identified in a woman aged 55-69 years with acute or convalescent COVID-19. The sample was peripheral blood. CDR3 sequence: CASSWGDRRKLFF. For the CDR3, the DNA is TGTGCCAGCAGCTGGGGGGACAGGAGAAAACTGTTTTTT.